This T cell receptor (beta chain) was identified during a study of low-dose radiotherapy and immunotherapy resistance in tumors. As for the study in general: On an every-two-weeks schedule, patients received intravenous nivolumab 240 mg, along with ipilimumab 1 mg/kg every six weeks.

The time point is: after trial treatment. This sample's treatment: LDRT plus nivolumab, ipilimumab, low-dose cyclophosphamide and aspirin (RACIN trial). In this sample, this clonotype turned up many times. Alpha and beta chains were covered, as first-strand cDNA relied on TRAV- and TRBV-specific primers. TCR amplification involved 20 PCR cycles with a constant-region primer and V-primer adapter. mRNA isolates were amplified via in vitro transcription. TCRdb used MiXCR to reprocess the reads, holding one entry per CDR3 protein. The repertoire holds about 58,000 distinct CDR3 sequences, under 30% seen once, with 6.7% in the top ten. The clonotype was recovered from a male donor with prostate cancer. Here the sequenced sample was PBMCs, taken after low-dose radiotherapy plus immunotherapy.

The CDR3 here is CATRQGGWNTEAFF. As DNA, the CDR3 is TGTGCCACCAGACAGGGGGGGTGGAACACTGAAGCTTTCTTT. The chain uses TRBV28 and TRBJ1-1; 9 bases are a match to TRBD1. The CDR3 totals 14 residues. Germline V gene lookup returns CDR1 MDHEN and CDR2 SYDVKM. V was clipped by 10 bases and J by 1 base; unmatched bases: 7.